This T cell receptor beta chain comes out of a study of CD8 T cells in Susac syndrome (dated by TCRdb to the late 2010s). Some background on the complete study: Whether CD8+ T cell activation and differentiation in Susac syndrome was antigen driven was tested using repertoire sequencing. Clonality of the CD8+ T cell repertoire was compared between eleven to twelve healthy donors, about 14 Susac syndrome patients and about 15 multiple sclerosis patients.

The germline V gene yields SGHRS for CDR1 and YFSETQ for CDR2. The CDR3 runs 14 amino acids, cysteine and phenylalanine included. CDR3 DNA only is kept here, 42 bases in frame from base 1. The V end loses 1 base and the J end loses 5 bases, and a stretch of 11 bases separates them. RNA was extracted using the RNeasy kit, and roughly 0.5 to 1 microgram was reverse transcribed with random hexamers. The immunoSEQ multiplex PCR assay, which covers 54 Vbeta and 13 Jbeta segments, was used to amplify TCR beta CDR3 regions. PCR amplification bias was corrected using a synthetic template baseline for primer optimization and computational correction. The original methods were these. Reads were annotated to V, D and J genes per IMGT and analyzed with immunoSEQ Analyzer, keeping only productive sequences. Clonality was computed as one minus Shannon entropy normalized by log2 of the number of productive unique sequences. For each patient and control, public and private clones were evaluated within the 100 most prevalent clones. Clones were defined as Susac-specific if absent from the healthy and MS cohorts, from under 1,200 published viral clones and from other ImmuneACCESS disease sequences. TCRdb took the public reads, trimmed them with fastp at Q25, ran MiXCR for clone calling and kept in-frame beta chains. Rows matching on CDR3 protein sequence are summarized as one entry with the most common DNA and genes. The V and J calls and clone size are TCRdb's, not the authors'. The sample yields almost 450,000 distinct CDR3 sequences; more than 80% were counted once. The ten largest clones capture approximately 0.12% of the sample.

Notes on this clonotype: There is no known antigen for this receptor. No much larger clonotype is one base removed from it; base qualities were not supplied.

What the work shows at the level of the full study, not this receptor alone: The study acknowledged that relatively few individuals were included in the TCR sequencing and HLA analysis.

High-throughput TCR beta sequencing profiled peripheral blood CD8+ and CD4+ T cells from healthy donors, Susac syndrome patients and multiple sclerosis patients. Treatment-naive patients with stable or active relapsing-remitting disease fulfilling revised McDonald criteria were used as multiple sclerosis controls. Bulk CD8+ and CD4+ T cells were purified magnetically by negative isolation, whereas CD8+ TEMRA cells were enriched by FACS. Blood was collected in EDTA tubes and processed within 24 hours, with PBMCs isolated through density gradient centrifugation. PBMCs destined for TCR sequencing were cryopreserved in liquid nitrogen and later thawed in a 37 °C water bath. The sorted or isolated CD4+, CD8+ and CD8+ TEMRA cells reached a purity of at least 90%.

The sequence joins TRBV5-1 to TRBJ2-3, with a tentative D call of TRBD1 or TRBD2, each matching 6 bases. This receptor was obtained from a human donor with multiple sclerosis. Source material: CD8+ T cells from PBMCs. The CDR3 reads CASSLWGAEDTQYF. The DNA is TGCGCCAGCAGCTTGTGGGGGGCTGAAGATACGCAGTATTTT.